This TCR beta chain came from a study of cytomegalovirus exposure and HLA in healthy donors. This CDR3 is 12 amino acids long. Germline CDR1 and CDR2: SEHNR and FQNEAQ (reference sequence). The ends were cut back, 5 bases at V and 7 bases at J, with 9 bases in the middle. Vbeta (60) and Jbeta (13) primers were used in the PCR. Profiled with immunoSEQ multiplex PCR; TCRdb holds only in-frame clones, not every one. The sample has over 100,000 clones, roughly 79% seen once. Notes on the study in general: Most TCR beta V segments were productive about 87% or about 30% of the time in an earlier analysis. What a later analysis reportedly showed was that an Asian-associated ancestry cluster had fewer N-insertions than the approximately 700-donor mean. Several of the most significant clusters were apparently associated with common viral pathogens in a later analysis.

As concerns this clone: The antigen remains undetermined.

The sequence came from a woman in her forties in good health and CMV-seronegative. The V and J genes are TRBV7-9 and TRBJ2-1; tentative D call: TRBD2 (6 bases). The source material was PBMCs. The CDR3 loop is CASSRTMNEQFF. The CDR3 DNA reads TGTGCCAGCAGCCGGACTATGAATGAGCAGTTCTTC.